This T cell receptor beta chain was sequenced during a study of blood T cell repertoires in COVID-19. Original processing notes: Amplifying reference gene primers gave estimates of nucleated cell counts. This table comes from immunoSEQ multiplex PCR, and its TCRdb copy is limited to in-frame clones, with some not included. The DNA gave D and trimming, while V, J and clone size come from that table. The sample has roughly 97,000 clones; about 80% are singletons. Germline V lookup: CDR1 SGHRS, CDR2 YFSETQ. CDR3 length: 17 amino acids. V gave up 4 bases and J gave up 3 bases, with 21 bases separating them.

The chain joins TRBV5-1 to TRBJ2-3, with a weak D call TRBD2 (5 bases). The receptor comes from a woman of 80 years or more with active or convalescent COVID-19. The sample consisted of peripheral blood. The CDR3 DNA sequence: TGCGCCAGCAGCCCTAAACCAGGCTCGCCGGGGACAGATACGCAGTATTTT. Its protein product is CASSPKPGSPGTDTQYF.